These T cell receptor beta chains were read from a single sample in a study of beta chain features in type 1 diabetes. The data were produced by immunoSEQ multiplex PCR, yet TCRdb's version contains in-frame clones alone and is incomplete. This table has 300,000 to 450,000 clones, around a tenth appearing once. Source material: central memory CD4+ T cells from blood. The receptors here all came from a man between 25 and 39 years old with type 1 diabetes. Each CDR3 is given with its conserved first and last residue. The D gene is left open where the match is weak. Clone size, where shown, is once, few, many, or a class for clones that have expanded.

size	V	J	D	DNA	CDR3
-	TRBV6-5	TRBJ2-3	TRBD2	TGTGCCAGCAGTTACTATCCAGCGGGGCTCACAGATACGCAGTATTTT	CASSYYPAGLTDTQYF
few	TRBV19	TRBJ2-6	TRBD1	TGTGCCAGTAGTACTGCCGCCCGGACAGGGGACGGGGCCAACGTCCTGACTTTC	CASSTAARTGDGANVLTF
few	TRBV11-2	TRBJ2-1	-	TGTGCCAGCAGCTTAGATCGGGTGCCGACCCCCGACAATGAGCAGTTCTTC	CASSLDRVPTPDNEQFF
-	TRBV29-1	TRBJ1-2	TRBD1	TGCAGCGTCGCCGACAGGGCTTATGGCTACACCTTC	CSVADRAYGYTF
-	TRBV5-1	TRBJ2-1	TRBD2	TGCGCCAGCAGCTTGACACTAGCGGGAGGGGGCCCCAATGAGCAGTTCTTC	CASSLTLAGGGPNEQFF
-	TRBV25-1	TRBJ2-7	TRBD1	TGTGCCAGCAGTGGGCGGGACAGGTATTCCTACGAGCAGTACTTC	CASSGRDRYSYEQYF
many	TRBV28	TRBJ2-5	-	TGTGCCAGCAGTGTTCCTGAGACCCAGTACTTC	CASSVPETQYF
few	TRBV9	TRBJ1-2	-	TGTGCCGCGGGGGAAGGGAGGTTCGGCTACACCTTC	CAAGEGRFGYTF
few	TRBV2	TRBJ2-2	TRBD2	TGTGCCAGCAGTGTAGCGGGAGTGGGGGCCGGGGAGCTGTTTTTT	CASSVAGVGAGELFF
few	TRBV7-9	TRBJ1-2	-	TGTGCCAGCAGCTTTTCTGGGGAGAATGGCGGCTACACCTTC	CASSFSGENGGYTF
few	TRBV6-5	TRBJ1-1	TRBD1	TGTGCCAGCAGTTACCGGGACAGGGCGGGAGCTTTCTTT	CASSYRDRAGAFF
-	TRBV7-2	TRBJ2-7	-	TGTGCCAGCAGCCGTCTGGGCGCCCCCGGGGACGAGCAGTACTTC	CASSRLGAPGDEQYF
few	TRBV30	TRBJ2-3	-	TGTGCTCAGGACGCCGGGACTAGCACAGATACGCAGTATTTT	CAQDAGTSTDTQYF
few	TRBV30	TRBJ2-2	TRBD1	TGTGCCTGGAGTGCGGGACAGGCCCTAACCGGGGAGCTGTTTTTT	CAWSAGQALTGELFF
-	TRBV9	TRBJ2-1	TRBD2	TGTGCCAGCAGCGTAGTAGCAGCGGGAGGGCCTACGGGGTCCAATGAGCAGTTCTTC	CASSVVAAGGPTGSNEQFF
few	TRBV5-4	TRBJ2-3	TRBD2	TGTGCCAGCAGCTCACCGACTAGCGGGAGGGGGACAGATACGCAGTATTTT	CASSSPTSGRGTDTQYF
many	TRBV28	TRBJ1-2	TRBD1	TGTGCCAGCAGCGGACAGGACCGGCCCGATGGCTACACCTTC	CASSGQDRPDGYTF
-	TRBV11-2	TRBJ2-1	-	TGTGCCAGCAGCTTCCAGGCGTATGAGCAGTTCTTC	CASSFQAYEQFF
-	TRBV7-2	TRBJ1-3	-	TGTGCCAGCAGCCCCGGGGCCGGAAACACCATATATTTT	CASSPGAGNTIYF
few	TRBV11-3	TRBJ1-2	-	TGTGCCAGCAGCGTAGGGGATTCTAACTATGGCTACACCTTC	CASSVGDSNYGYTF
once	TRBV7-2	TRBJ1-2	TRBD1	TGTGCCAGCAGCCCACCGGACAGGGGGATTCCAGGCTACACCTTC	CASSPPDRGIPGYTF
-	TRBV25-1	TRBJ2-5	-	TGTGCCTCCCAGTTAGGGGGGTCCCAAGAGACCCAGTACTTC	CASQLGGSQETQYF
-	TRBV7-2	TRBJ2-3	-	TGTGCCAGCAACTTAGGTCAAGGGTACACAGATACGCAGTATTTT	CASNLGQGYTDTQYF
-	TRBV11-2	TRBJ2-7	TRBD2	TGTGCCAGCAGCCCCCTGGGGGGGGTCTACGAGCAGTACTTC	CASSPLGGVYEQYF
few	TRBV5-1	TRBJ1-2	-	TGCGCCAGCAGCTCGGACAGCGGGGGCTACACCTTC	CASSSDSGGYTF
few	TRBV4-3	TRBJ2-1	TRBD1	TGCGCCAGCAGCCGAATACCGGGACAGGGGGCTCGAAATGAGCAGTTCTTC	CASSRIPGQGARNEQFF
few	TRBV4-1	TRBJ1-2	TRBD1	TGCGCCAGCAGCCAAGGCGGGGATTGGACAGGGCTGGTCTATGGCTACACCTTC	CASSQGGDWTGLVYGYTF
-	TRBV19	TRBJ2-1	TRBD2	TGTGCCAGTAGTACCTTAGCGGGAAGCAGCGACGATGAGCAGTTCTTC	CASSTLAGSSDDEQFF
few	TRBV28	TRBJ2-7	-	TGTGCCAGCACTCTCGGACGGGAGCAGTACTTC	CASTLGREQYF
-	TRBV29-1	TRBJ2-7	TRBD2	TGCAGCGGATTAGCGGGGCAGCCCCCCCACGAGCAGTACTTC	CSGLAGQPPHEQYF
-	TRBV28	TRBJ2-1	-	TGTGCCAGCAGTTTGGTATATGAGCAGTTCTTC	CASSLVYEQFF
once	TRBV5-1	TRBJ2-7	-	TGCGCCAGCAGCTTGGTTCCAGGTACAGGCTACGAGCAGTACTTC	CASSLVPGTGYEQYF
few	TRBV27	TRBJ2-3	-	TGTGCCAGCACGCCGGGACTCAATTCACATACGCAGTATTTT	CASTPGLNSHTQYF
few	TRBV4-1	TRBJ2-7	TRBD2	TGCGCCAGCAGCCAAATCACTAGCGGGAGGGGATCCGAGCAGTACTTC	CASSQITSGRGSEQYF
-	TRBV11-2	TRBJ2-2	-	TGTGCCAGCAGCTGGGACTTCAACACCGGGGAGCTGTTTTTT	CASSWDFNTGELFF
few	TRBV15	TRBJ2-1	TRBD2	TGTGCCACCAGCAAAGCAGTAGCGGGAGGGATGAATGAGCAGTTCTTC	CATSKAVAGGMNEQFF
few	TRBV10-3	TRBJ2-1	-	TGTGCCAGCAGTTATCGCGTCGGGAGCTCCTACAATGAGCAGTTCTTC	CASSYRVGSSYNEQFF
many	TRBV19	TRBJ2-2	-	TGTGCCAGTAGTCGCGGGACGCCCACCGGGGAGCTGTTTTTT	CASSRGTPTGELFF
many	TRBV5-4	TRBJ1-1	-	TGTGCCAGCAGCTTGGCACAGAACACTGAAGCTTTCTTT	CASSLAQNTEAFF
-	TRBV5-1	TRBJ2-5	-	TGCGCCAGCAGCAGGGGAAGAGGTCAAGAGACCCAGTACTTC	CASSRGRGQETQYF
-	TRBV28	TRBJ1-2	-	TGTGCCAGCAGAGGAACAGCCGTCTATGGCTACACCTTC	CASRGTAVYGYTF
-	TRBV4-3	TRBJ1-5	-	TGCGCCAGCAGCCACCCCGCGGGACACCGCGGCAATCAGCCCCAGCATTTT	CASSHPAGHRGNQPQHF
few	TRBV28	TRBJ1-1	-	TGTGCCAGCAGTTTACAGGGGAACACTGAAGCTTTCTTT	CASSLQGNTEAFF
-	TRBV7-9	TRBJ1-1	-	TGTGCCAGCAGCTTCGGCGGGGAGGCGGCTGAAGCTTTCTTT	CASSFGGEAAEAFF
few	TRBV5-1	TRBJ2-3	TRBD2	TGCGCCAGCTGCCCACTAGCGGGAGTAGATACGCAGTATTTT	CASCPLAGVDTQYF
few	TRBV28	TRBJ2-7	-	TGTGCCAGCAGACCCGACCGTTTGACGGCCTCCTACGAGCAGTACTTC	CASRPDRLTASYEQYF
-	TRBV18	TRBJ2-1	TRBD1	TGTGCCAGCTCACCACGGACAGGGCTGGATGAGCAGTTCTTC	CASSPRTGLDEQFF
many	TRBV18	TRBJ1-4	-	TGTGCCAGCTCACCCCGGGACGCTGAAAAACTGTTTTTT	CASSPRDAEKLFF
many	TRBV29-1	TRBJ2-6	TRBD1	TGCAGCGCCTTGAACACAGGGGCCGGGGCCAACGTCCTGACTTTC	CSALNTGAGANVLTF
few	TRBV9	TRBJ1-3	-	TGTGCCAGCAGCGTAGGAGGGACTGGAAACACCATATATTTT	CASSVGGTGNTIYF
-	TRBV7-2	TRBJ2-7	-	TGTGCCAGCAGCTTCACGGGGTGGGGGCAAGAACGAGTTGAGCAGTACTTC	CASSFTGWGQERVEQYF
many	TRBV9	TRBJ2-5	TRBD2	TGTGCCAGCAGCGTTAGCGGGAGTGAGACCCAGTACTTC	CASSVSGSETQYF
few	TRBV5-5	TRBJ2-5	-	TGTGCCAGCAGCTCGCTCGAGACAGCTCAAGAGACCCAGTACTTC	CASSSLETAQETQYF
-	TRBV28	TRBJ2-3	-	TGTGCCAGCAGTGGGCCGGAGGAAGGGCCCGCAGATACGCAGTATTTT	CASSGPEEGPADTQYF
few	TRBV4-2	TRBJ2-3	-	TGTGCCAGCAGCCAGGAATGGGTCCGCACAGATACGCAGTATTTT	CASSQEWVRTDTQYF